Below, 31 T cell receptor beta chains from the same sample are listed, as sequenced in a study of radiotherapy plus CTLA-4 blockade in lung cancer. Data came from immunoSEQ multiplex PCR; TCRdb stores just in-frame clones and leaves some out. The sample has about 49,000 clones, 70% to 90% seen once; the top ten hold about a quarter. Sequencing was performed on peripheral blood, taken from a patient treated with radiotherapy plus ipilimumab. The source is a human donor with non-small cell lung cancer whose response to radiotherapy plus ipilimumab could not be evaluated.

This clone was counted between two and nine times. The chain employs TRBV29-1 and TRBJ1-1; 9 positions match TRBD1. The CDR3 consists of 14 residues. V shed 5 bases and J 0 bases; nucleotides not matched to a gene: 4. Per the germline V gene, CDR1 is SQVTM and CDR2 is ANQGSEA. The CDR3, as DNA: TGCAGCGTTAGCGGGACAGGGTTGAACACTGAAGCTTTCTTT. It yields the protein CSVSGTGLNTEAFF. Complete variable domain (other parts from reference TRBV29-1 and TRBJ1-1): SAVISQKPSRDICQRGTSLTIQCQVDSQVTMMFWYRQQPGQSLTLIATANQGSEATYESGFVIDKFPISRPNLTFSTLTVSNMSPEDSSIYLCSVSGTGLNTEAFFGQGTRLTVV.

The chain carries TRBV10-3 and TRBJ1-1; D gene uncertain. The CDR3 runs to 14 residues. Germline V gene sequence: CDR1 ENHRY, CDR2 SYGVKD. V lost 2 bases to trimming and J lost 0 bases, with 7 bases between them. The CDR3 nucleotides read TGTGCCATCAGTGAGGGAGTATTGAACACTGAAGCTTTCTTT. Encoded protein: CAISEGVLNTEAFF.

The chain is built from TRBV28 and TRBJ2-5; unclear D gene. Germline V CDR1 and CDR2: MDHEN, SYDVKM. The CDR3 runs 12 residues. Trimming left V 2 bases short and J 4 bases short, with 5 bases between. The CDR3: CASSLPVETQYF. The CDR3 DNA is TGTGCCAGCAGTTTACCCGTAGAGACCCAGTACTTC.

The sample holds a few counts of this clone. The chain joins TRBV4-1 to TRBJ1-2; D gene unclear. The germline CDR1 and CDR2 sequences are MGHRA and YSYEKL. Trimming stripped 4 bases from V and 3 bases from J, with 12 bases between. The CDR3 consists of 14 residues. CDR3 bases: TGCGCCAGCAGCCCCGATTACCGGTACTATGGCTACACCTTC. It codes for CASSPDYRYYGYTF.

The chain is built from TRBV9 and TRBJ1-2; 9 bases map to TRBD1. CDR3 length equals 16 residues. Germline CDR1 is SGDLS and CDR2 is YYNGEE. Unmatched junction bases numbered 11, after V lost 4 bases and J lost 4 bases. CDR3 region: CASSPRTGVKGYGYTF. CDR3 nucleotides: TGTGCCAGCAGCCCGAGGACAGGGGTGAAAGGCTATGGCTACACCTTC.

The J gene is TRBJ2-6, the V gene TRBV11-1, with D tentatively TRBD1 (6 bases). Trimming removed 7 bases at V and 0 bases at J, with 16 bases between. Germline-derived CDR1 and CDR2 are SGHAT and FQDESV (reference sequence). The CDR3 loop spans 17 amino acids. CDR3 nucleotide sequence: TGTGCCAGCACCCTCACAGGGTCCTTCTCTGGGGCCAACGTCCTGACTTTC. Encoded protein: CASTLTGSFSGANVLTF.

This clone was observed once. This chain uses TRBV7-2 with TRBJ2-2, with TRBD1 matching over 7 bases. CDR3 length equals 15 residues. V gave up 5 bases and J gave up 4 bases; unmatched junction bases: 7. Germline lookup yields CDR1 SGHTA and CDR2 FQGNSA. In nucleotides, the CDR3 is TGTGCCAGCAGCACCACCGGGACAGTCACCGGGGAGCTGTTTTTT. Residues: CASSTTGTVTGELFF.

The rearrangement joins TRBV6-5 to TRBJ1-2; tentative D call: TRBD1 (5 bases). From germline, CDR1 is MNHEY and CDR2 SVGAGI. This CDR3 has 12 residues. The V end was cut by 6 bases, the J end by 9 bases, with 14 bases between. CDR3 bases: TGTGCCAGCAGAAAGGTGGGGCGAAGCTACACCTTC. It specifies CASRKVGRSYTF.

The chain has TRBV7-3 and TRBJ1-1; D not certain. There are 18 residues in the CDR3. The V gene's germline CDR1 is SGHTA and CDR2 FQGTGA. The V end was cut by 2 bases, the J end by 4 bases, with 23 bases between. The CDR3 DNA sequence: TGTGCCAGCAGCTTATATAGAGGGCTTAATCGGCCGGGCACTGAAGCTTTCTTT. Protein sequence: CASSLYRGLNRPGTEAFF.

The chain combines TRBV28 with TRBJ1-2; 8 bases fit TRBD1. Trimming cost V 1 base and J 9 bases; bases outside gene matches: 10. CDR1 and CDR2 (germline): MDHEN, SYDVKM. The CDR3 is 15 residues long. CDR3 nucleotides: TGTGCCAGCAGTTTATCCCCGACAGGGGCCATTCGCTACACCTTC. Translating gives CASSLSPTGAIRYTF.

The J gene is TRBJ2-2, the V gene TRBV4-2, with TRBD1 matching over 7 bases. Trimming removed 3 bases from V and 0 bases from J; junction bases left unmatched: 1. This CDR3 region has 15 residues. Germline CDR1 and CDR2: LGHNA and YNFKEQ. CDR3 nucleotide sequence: TGTGCCAGCAGCCAGGGACAGACGAACACCGGGGAGCTGTTTTTT. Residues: CASSQGQTNTGELFF.

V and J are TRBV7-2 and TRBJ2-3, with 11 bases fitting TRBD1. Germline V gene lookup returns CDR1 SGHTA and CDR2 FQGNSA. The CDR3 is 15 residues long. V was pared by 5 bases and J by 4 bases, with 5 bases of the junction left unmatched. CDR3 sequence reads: CASSVDRGRPDTQYF. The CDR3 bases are TGTGCCAGCAGCGTGGACAGGGGGCGCCCAGATACGCAGTATTTT.

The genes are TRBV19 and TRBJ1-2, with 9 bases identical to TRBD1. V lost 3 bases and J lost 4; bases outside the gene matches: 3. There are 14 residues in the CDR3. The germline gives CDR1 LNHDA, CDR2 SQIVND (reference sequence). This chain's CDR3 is CASSIGDRVYGYTF. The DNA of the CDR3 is TGTGCCAGTAGTATTGGGGACAGGGTCTATGGCTACACCTTC.

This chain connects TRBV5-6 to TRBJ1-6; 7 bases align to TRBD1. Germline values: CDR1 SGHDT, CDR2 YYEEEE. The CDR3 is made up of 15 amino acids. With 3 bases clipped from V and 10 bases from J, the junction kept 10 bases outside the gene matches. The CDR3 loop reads CASSSTQGGKSPLHF. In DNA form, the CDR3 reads TGTGCCAGCAGCTCAACCCAGGGGGGAAAATCACCCCTCCACTTT.

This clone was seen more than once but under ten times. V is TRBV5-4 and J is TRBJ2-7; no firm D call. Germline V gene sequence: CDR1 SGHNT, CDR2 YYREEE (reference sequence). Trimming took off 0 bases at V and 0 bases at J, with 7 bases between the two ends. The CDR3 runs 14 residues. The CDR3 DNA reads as TGTGCCAGCAGCTTGGGTAGCTCCTCCTACGAGCAGTACTTC. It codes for CASSLGSSSYEQYF.

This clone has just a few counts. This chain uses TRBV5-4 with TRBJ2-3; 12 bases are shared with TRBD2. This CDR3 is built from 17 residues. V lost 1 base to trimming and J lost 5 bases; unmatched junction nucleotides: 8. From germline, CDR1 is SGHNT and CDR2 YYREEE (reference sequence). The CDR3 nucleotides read TGTGCCAGCAGCTTGAGTTCGACTAGCGGGAGTCGAGATACGCAGTATTTT. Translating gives CASSLSSTSGSRDTQYF.

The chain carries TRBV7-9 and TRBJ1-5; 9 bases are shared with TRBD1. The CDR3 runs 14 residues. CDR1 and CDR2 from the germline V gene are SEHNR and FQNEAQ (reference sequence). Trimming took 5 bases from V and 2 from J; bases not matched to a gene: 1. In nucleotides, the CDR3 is TGTGCCAGCAGCCGGACAGGGGGCAATCAGCCCCAGCATTTT. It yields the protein CASSRTGGNQPQHF.

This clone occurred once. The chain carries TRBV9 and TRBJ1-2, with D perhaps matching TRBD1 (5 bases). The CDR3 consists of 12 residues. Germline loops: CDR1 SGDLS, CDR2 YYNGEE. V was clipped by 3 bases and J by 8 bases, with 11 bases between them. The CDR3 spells CASSGRVGGYTF. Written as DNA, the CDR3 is TGTGCCAGCAGCGGCAGGGTCGGAGGCTACACCTTC.

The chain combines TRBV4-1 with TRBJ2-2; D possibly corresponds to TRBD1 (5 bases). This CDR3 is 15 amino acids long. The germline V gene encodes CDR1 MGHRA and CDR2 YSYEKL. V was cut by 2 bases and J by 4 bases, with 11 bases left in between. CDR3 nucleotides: TGCGCCAGCAGCCAAATAGGAAGGGGCACCGGGGAGCTGTTTTTT. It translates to CASSQIGRGTGELFF.

In nucleotides, the CDR3 is TGCCGCAGGGGCCCTGGCTACACCTTC. Translation gives CRRGPGYTF. V gene TRBV21-1 combines with J gene TRBJ1-2; the table gives TRBD1 as D, unverified against the DNA. TRBV21-1 is a pseudogene locus. The CDR3 is 9 amino acids.

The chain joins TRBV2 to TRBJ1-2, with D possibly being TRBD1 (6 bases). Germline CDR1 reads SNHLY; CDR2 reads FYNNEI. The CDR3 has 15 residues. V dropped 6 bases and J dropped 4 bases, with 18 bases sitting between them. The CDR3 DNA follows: TGTGCCAGCAGGGAGACAGGCCCCCTGAGCTATGGCTACACCTTC. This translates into CASRETGPLSYGYTF. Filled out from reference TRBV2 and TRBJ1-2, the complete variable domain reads EPEVTQTPSHQVTQMGQEVILRCVPISNHLYFYWYRQILGQKVEFLVSFYNNEISEKSEIFDDQFSVERPDGSNFTLKIRSTKLEDSAMYFCASRETGPLSYGYTFGSGTRLTVV.

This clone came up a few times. CDR3 bases: TGCGCCAGCAGCTTGGCGGCGGGCCCCGGGGCCAACGTCCTGACTTTC. Amino acids: CASSLAAGPGANVLTF. The V call is TRBV5-1, the J call TRBJ2-6; tentative D call: TRBD2 (5 bases). The germline V gene encodes CDR1 SGHRS and CDR2 YFSETQ. The CDR3 runs to 16 residues. With 0 bases removed from V and 4 bases from J, the gap between germline ends came to 11 bases. Using reference TRBV5-1 and TRBJ2-6 for the parts outside the CDR3, the full variable domain is KAGVTQTPRYLIKTRGQQVTLSCSPISGHRSVSWYQQTPGQGLQFLFEYFSETQRNKGNFPGRFSGRQFSNSRSEMNVSTLELGDSALYLCASSLAAGPGANVLTFGAGSRLTVL.

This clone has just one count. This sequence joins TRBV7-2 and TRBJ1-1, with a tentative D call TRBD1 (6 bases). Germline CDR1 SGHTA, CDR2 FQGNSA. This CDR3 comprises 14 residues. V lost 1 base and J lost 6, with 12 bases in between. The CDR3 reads CASSLVQGGAEAFF. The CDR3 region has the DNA TGTGCCAGCAGCTTAGTACAGGGAGGGGCTGAAGCTTTCTTT.

CDR3 coding DNA: TGTGCCAGCCTTGGGACAGGGAGGGCTCCCGGGGAGCTGTTTTTT. Protein product: CASLGTGRAPGELFF. The genes are TRBV19 and TRBJ2-2, with 9 positions matching TRBD1. The CDR3 contains 15 residues. V trimming: 9 bases; J trimming: 6 bases; junction bases outside the gene matches: 11. CDR1 is LNHDA and CDR2 is SQIVND in the germline V gene (reference sequence). Full variable domain (outside the CDR3, taken from reference TRBV19 and TRBJ2-2): DGGITQSPKYLFRKEGQNVTLSCEQNLNHDAMYWYRQDPGQGLRLIYYSQIVNDFQKGDIAEGYSVSREKKESFPLTVTSAQKNPTAFYLCASLGTGRAPGELFFGEGSRLTVL.

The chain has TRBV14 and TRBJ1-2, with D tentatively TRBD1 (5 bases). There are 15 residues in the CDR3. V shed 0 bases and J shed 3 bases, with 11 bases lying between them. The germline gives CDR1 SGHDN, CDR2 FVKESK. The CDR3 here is CASSQEGLPYYGYTF. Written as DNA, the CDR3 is TGTGCCAGCAGCCAAGAGGGACTGCCGTACTATGGCTACACCTTC.

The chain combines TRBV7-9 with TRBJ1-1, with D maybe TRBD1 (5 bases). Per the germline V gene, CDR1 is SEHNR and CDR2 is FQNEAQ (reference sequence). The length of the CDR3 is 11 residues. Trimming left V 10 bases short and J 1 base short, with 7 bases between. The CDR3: CAIQGNTEAFF. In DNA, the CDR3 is TGTGCCATCCAGGGGAACACTGAAGCTTTCTTT.

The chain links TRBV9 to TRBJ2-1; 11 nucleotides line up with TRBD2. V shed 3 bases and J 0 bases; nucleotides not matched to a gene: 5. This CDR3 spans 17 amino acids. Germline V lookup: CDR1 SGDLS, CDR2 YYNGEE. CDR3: CASSAGTSGPSYNEQFF. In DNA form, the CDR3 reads TGTGCCAGCAGCGCGGGGACTAGCGGACCCTCCTACAATGAGCAGTTCTTC.

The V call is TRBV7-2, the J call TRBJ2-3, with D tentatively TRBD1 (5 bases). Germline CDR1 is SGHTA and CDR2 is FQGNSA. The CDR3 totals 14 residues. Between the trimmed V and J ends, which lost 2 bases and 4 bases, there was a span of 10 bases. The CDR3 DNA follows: TGTGCCAGCAGCTTAATCTGGGGCCCAGATACGCAGTATTTT. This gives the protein CASSLIWGPDTQYF.

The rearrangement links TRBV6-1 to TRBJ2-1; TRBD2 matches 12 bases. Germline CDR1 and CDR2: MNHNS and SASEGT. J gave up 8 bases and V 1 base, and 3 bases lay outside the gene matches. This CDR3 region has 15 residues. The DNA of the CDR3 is TGTGCCAGCAGTGAAGGGACTAGCGGGAAACATGAGCAGTTCTTC. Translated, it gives CASSEGTSGKHEQFF.

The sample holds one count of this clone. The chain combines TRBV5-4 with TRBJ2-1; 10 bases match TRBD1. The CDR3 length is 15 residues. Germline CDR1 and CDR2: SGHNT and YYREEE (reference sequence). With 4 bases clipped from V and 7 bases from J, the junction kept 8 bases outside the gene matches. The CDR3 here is CASSLDRGRGNEQFF. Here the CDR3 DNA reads TGTGCCAGCAGCCTCGACAGGGGGCGTGGGAATGAGCAGTTCTTC.

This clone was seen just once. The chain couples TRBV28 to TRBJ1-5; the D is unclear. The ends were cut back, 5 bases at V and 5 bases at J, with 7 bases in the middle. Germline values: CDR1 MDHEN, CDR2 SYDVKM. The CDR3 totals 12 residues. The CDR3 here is CASSVRDQPQHF. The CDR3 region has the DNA TGTGCCAGCAGTGTAAGAGATCAGCCCCAGCATTTT. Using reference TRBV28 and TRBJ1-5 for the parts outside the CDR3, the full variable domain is DVKVTQSSRYLVKRTGEKVFLECVQDMDHENMFWYRQDPGLGLRLIYFSYDVKMKEKGDIPEGYSVSREKKERFSLILESASTNQTSMYLCASSVRDQPQHFGDGTRLSIL.